The 27 T cell receptor beta chains presented below share a single source sample, sequenced in a study of T cells in Graves' hyperthyroidism and ophthalmopathy. From RNA transcripts, TCR beta CDR3 regions were amplified. Initially, a first-round RT-PCR of the TCR CDR3 employed the HTBI primer set. Each CDR3 protein is one row after TCRdb ran MiXCR on the multiplex PCR reads. This table has around 420,000 distinct CDR3 sequences, 15% to 18% appearing once. The source material was blood. The receptors were gathered from a woman aged 18-29 years with Graves' hyperthyroidism.

This clonotype was counted at least ten times. The rearrangement joins TRBV6-1 to TRBJ2-7; 9 positions match TRBD1. CDR1 is MNHNS, CDR2 SASEGT, per germline. This CDR3 has 13 residues. V lost 7 bases and J lost 1; bases outside the gene matches: 2. In DNA form, the CDR3 reads TGTGCCAGCAAAGGACAGGGGTCCTACGAGCAGTACTTC. Translation: CASKGQGSYEQYF.

In its sample, this clonotype was seen a few times. The chain uses TRBV12-3 or TRBV12-4 and TRBJ1-4; D is possibly TRBD1 (5 bases). V lost 3 bases, J lost 7 bases, and 18 bases lay in between. This CDR3 spans 16 amino acids. This CDR3 reads CASSFHSGGRREKLFF. The CDR3 DNA sequence: TGTGCCAGCAGTTTCCACAGTGGGGGTCGGCGTGAAAAACTGTTTTTT.

This chain joins TRBV6-1 and TRBJ1-5; a possible D gene is TRBD1 (6 bases). Trimming stripped 6 bases from V and 1 base from J, with 16 bases between. CDR3 size: 16 residues. Germline V CDR1 and CDR2: MNHNS, SASEGT. DNA of the CDR3: TGTGCCAGCAGGCGAAAACAGGGTTCGAGCAATCAGCCCCAGCATTTT. This translates into CASRRKQGSSNQPQHF.

There are many counts of this clonotype. This chain connects TRBV4-3 to TRBJ2-5; 13 nucleotides match TRBD2. Germline CDR1 reads LGHNA; CDR2 reads YSLEER. Losses at the gene ends were 4 bases for V and 5 bases for J; bases not matched to a gene: 7. CDR3 length: 16 amino acids. In nucleotides, the CDR3 is TGCGCCAGCAGCCGAGGACTAGCGGGGGCCCGGGAGACCCAGTACTTC. This translates into CASSRGLAGARETQYF.

This clonotype was seen many times. The chain carries TRBV2 and TRBJ1-2; D ambiguous. V gave up 3 bases and J gave up 10 bases, with 9 bases separating them. This CDR3 is 11 amino acids long. Germline V gene lookup returns CDR1 SNHLY and CDR2 FYNNEI. The CDR3 coding sequence is TGTGCCAGCAGTGACCCGGGGTCCTACACCTTC. It yields the protein CASSDPGSYTF.

In this sample, this clonotype turned up a few times. The J gene is TRBJ1-1, the V gene TRBV28; maybe TRBD1 (6 bases). The V end was cut by 2 bases, the J end by 10 bases, with 20 bases between. Germline V gene data show CDR1 as MDHEN and CDR2 as SYDVKM. This CDR3 has 15 amino acids. The CDR3 loop reads CASSLPRGAAGRAFF. Written as DNA, the CDR3 is TGTGCCAGCAGTTTACCTCGGGGGGCAGCCGGTCGAGCTTTCTTT.

The chain carries TRBV19 and TRBJ1-5, with TRBD1 matching over 9 bases. The V segment lost 7 bases and the J segment 5 bases; nucleotides outside the gene matches: 15. The CDR3 sequence is 17 residues long. Germline V gives CDR1 LNHDA, CDR2 SQIVND (reference sequence). The DNA for the CDR3 is TGTGCCAGTAAATCGTTTTTGCGGCGACAGGGGGATCAGCCCCAGCATTTT. Amino acids: CASKSFLRRQGDQPQHF. The variable domain in full, completed from reference TRBV19 and TRBJ1-5, reads DGGITQSPKYLFRKEGQNVTLSCEQNLNHDAMYWYRQDPGQGLRLIYYSQIVNDFQKGDIAEGYSVSREKKESFPLTVTSAQKNPTAFYLCASKSFLRRQGDQPQHFGDGTRLSIL.

The gene calls are TRBV20-1 and TRBJ1-1; D not resolved. CDR1 and CDR2 from the germline V gene are DFQATT and SNEGSKA (reference sequence). CDR3 length: 15 residues. Between the trimmed V and J ends, which lost 7 bases and 1 base, there was a span of 19 bases. The CDR3 nucleotides are TGCAGTGTCCCAAGCTCCAGGAAGAAGAACACTGAAGCTTTCTTT. Translation gives CSVPSSRKKNTEAFF.

At least ten counts were recorded for this clonotype. V usage is TRBV20-1 and J usage is TRBJ1-2; 7 positions match TRBD1. The CDR3 spans 17 residues. V was pared by 0 bases and J by 1 base, with 11 bases of the junction left unmatched. The germline gives CDR1 DFQATT, CDR2 SNEGSKA (reference sequence). CDR3 residues: CSARDEKVAGGNYGYTF. The CDR3, as DNA: TGCAGTGCTAGAGATGAAAAAGTAGCAGGGGGTAACTATGGCTACACCTTC.

To note about this clonotype: Possible read error: a much larger clone is one base away. This sequence joins TRBV20-1 and TRBJ2-5; TRBD1 matches 10 bases. The CDR3 spans 14 residues. Germline loops: CDR1 DFQATT, CDR2 SNEGSKA (reference sequence). The CDR3 DNA sequence: TGCATTGCTAGGTCGGACAGGGGGTCCGAGACCCAGTACTTC. Protein: CIARSDRGSETQYF.

This chain joins TRBV28 and TRBJ2-7; D is ambiguous. Germline V CDR1 and CDR2: MDHEN, SYDVKM. There are 12 residues in the CDR3. V shed 5 bases and J shed 7 bases, with 12 bases lying between them. The CDR3 is CASSTHPGEQYF. The DNA for the CDR3 is TGTGCCAGCAGTACGCACCCCGGGGAGCAGTACTTC.

In its sample, this clonotype was seen many times. V and J are TRBV7-8 and TRBJ1-2; unclear D gene. The CDR3 runs 14 residues. The ends were cut back, 2 bases at V and 5 bases at J, with 12 bases in the middle. The germline CDR1 and CDR2 sequences are SGHVS and FQNEAQ. The CDR3 sequence is CASSLNSKAYGYTF. CDR3 bases: TGTGCCAGCAGCTTAAATAGTAAAGCATATGGCTACACCTTC.

This clonotype was observed many times. The rearrangement joins TRBV6-2 or TRBV6-3 to TRBJ2-1; 8 bases map to TRBD2. The CDR3 has 14 residues. Germline assignment: CDR1 MNHEY and CDR2 SVGEGT. After removal of 7 bases from V and 4 bases from J, the junction contained 6 bases not matched to a gene. The CDR3 loop is CASTLTSGYNEQFF. CDR3 coding DNA: TGTGCCAGCACACTTACTAGCGGATACAATGAGCAGTTCTTC.

In its sample, this clonotype was seen a few times. The chain uses TRBV5-1 and TRBJ1-6; no reliable D call. The V gene's germline CDR1 is SGHRS and CDR2 YFSETQ. CDR3 size: 16 residues. V lost 0 bases to trimming and J lost 3 bases, with 10 bases between them. The CDR3 DNA reads TGCGCCAGCAGCTTGGGTCGGGAAGGCTATAATTCACCCCTCCACTTT. This encodes CASSLGREGYNSPLHF.

This clonotype was observed many times. The chain joins TRBV11-2 to TRBJ2-1; 16 bases agree with TRBD2. This CDR3 region has 17 residues. V gave up 5 bases and J gave up 6 bases; unmatched junction bases: 7. The V gene's germline CDR1 is SGHAT and CDR2 FQNNGV. The CDR3 sequence: CASSKGTSGRALNEQFF. The DNA of the CDR3 is TGTGCCAGCAGCAAAGGGACTAGCGGGAGGGCCCTCAATGAGCAGTTCTTC.

The rearrangement links TRBV7-9 to TRBJ2-4, with D maybe TRBD2 (5 bases). V was trimmed by 5 bases and J by 8 bases, leaving 10 bases between them. CDR3 length: 12 residues. Germline CDR1 reads SEHNR; CDR2 reads FQNEAQ (reference sequence). In DNA form, the CDR3 reads TGTGCCAGCAGCCAGGCCGGGGACATTCAGTACTTC. Amino acids: CASSQAGDIQYF.

V usage is TRBV3-1 and J usage is TRBJ2-7; TRBD1 agrees at 9 bases. V dropped 3 bases and J dropped 2; count of bases not matched to a gene: 5. This CDR3 spans 15 amino acids. The germline V gene has CDR1 LGHDT and CDR2 YNNKEL (reference sequence). The DNA for the CDR3 is TGTGCCAGCAGCCACGGACAGGGGTCCCCCTACGAGCAGTACTTC. Translation: CASSHGQGSPYEQYF.

The chain uses TRBV5-6 and TRBJ1-1; D not resolved. Germline V CDR1 and CDR2: SGHDT, YYEEEE. There are 16 residues in the CDR3. The ends were cut back, 8 bases at V and 1 base at J, with 21 bases in the middle. The CDR3, as DNA: TGTGCCAGTATCAGGCAGATCGGGAACTCGAACACTGAAGCTTTCTTT. It yields the protein CASIRQIGNSNTEAFF.

This clonotype was counted many times. This sequence joins TRBV6-1 and TRBJ2-5; tentatively, D is TRBD1 (6 bases). Germline loops: CDR1 MNHNS, CDR2 SASEGT. The CDR3 is 11 amino acids. V lost 10 bases and J lost 7, with 13 bases in between. In DNA form, the CDR3 reads TGTGCCACTACAGGGTTCGGGACCCAGTACTTC. This encodes CATTGFGTQYF.

For this clonotype: This is likely a read error, given that the CDR3 carries no conserved phenylalanine or tryptophan at its end. CDR3: CASSGSQRTNYGYTY. CDR3 coding DNA: TGTGCCAGCAGTGGATCACAGAGGACTAACTATGGCTACACCTAC. J is TRBJ1-2 and V is TRBV28; D is ambiguous. The CDR3 totals 15 residues. Deletions cut 5 bases from V and 0 bases from J, with 13 bases between. The V gene's germline CDR1 is MDHEN and CDR2 SYDVKM.

This chain connects TRBV7-9 to TRBJ1-1, with D possibly matching TRBD1 (5 bases). The germline V gene encodes CDR1 SEHNR and CDR2 FQNEAQ (reference sequence). This CDR3 region has 15 residues. The V and J ends lost 0 bases and 4 bases respectively, with 12 bases between them. The CDR3 DNA reads TGTGCCAGCAGCTTAGCGGCAGGGCTGAGCACTGAAGCTTTCTTT. This translates into CASSLAAGLSTEAFF.

A note on this clonotype: A read error may be the cause here, since a much bigger clone is one base away. V and J are TRBV6-9 and TRBJ2-5; the D call may be TRBD1 or TRBD2 (6 bases each). CDR3 length: 18 amino acids. V was pared by 3 bases and J by 4 bases, with 24 bases between. Looked up from germline, CDR1 is MNHGY and CDR2 is SVAAGI. The CDR3 spells CASSYRGTTGCARETQYF. CDR3 sequence (DNA): TGTGCCAGCAGTTACCGGGGGACAACTGGGTGTGCCCGAGAGACCCAGTACTTC.

The chain recombines TRBV7-2 with TRBJ2-2, with TRBD2 identical over 9 bases. Germline loops: CDR1 SGHTA, CDR2 FQGNSA. The length of the CDR3 is 18 residues. Trimming took 1 base from V and 1 from J; bases not matched to a gene: 7. The CDR3 here is CASSLVLAGWVNTGELFF. DNA of the CDR3: TGTGCCAGCAGCTTAGTGCTAGCGGGGTGGGTGAACACCGGGGAGCTGTTTTTT.

This clonotype was detected only a few times. The chain combines TRBV28 with TRBJ2-6; 9 bases match TRBD2. This CDR3 is built from 20 residues. With 6 bases clipped from V and 0 bases from J, the junction kept 15 bases outside the gene matches. Per the germline V gene, CDR1 is MDHEN and CDR2 is SYDVKM. The CDR3 loop reads CASSLGESSGALSGANVLTF. In nucleotides, the CDR3 is TGTGCCAGCAGCCTTGGTGAATCTAGCGGGGCACTCTCTGGGGCCAACGTCCTGACTTTC. The complete variable domain, with remaining parts taken from reference TRBV28 and TRBJ2-6, reads DVKVTQSSRYLVKRTGEKVFLECVQDMDHENMFWYRQDPGLGLRLIYFSYDVKMKEKGDIPEGYSVSREKKERFSLILESASTNQTSMYLCASSLGESSGALSGANVLTFGAGSRLTVL.

This clonotype occurred many times. The DNA is omitted, as the CDR3 cannot be located on it reliably, and the CDR3 follows TCRdb's listing. The rearrangement joins TRBV4-1 to TRBJ1-1; TRBD1, the D gene given by the table, was not confirmed from the DNA. The germline V gene has CDR1 MGHRA and CDR2 YSYEKL. The length of the CDR3 is 15 amino acids, counting both ends. CDR3 amino acids: CASSSSRTVNTEAFF.

This clonotype has more than one count but fewer than ten. This chain joins TRBV12-5 and TRBJ1-1, with 9 bases that match TRBD1. Germline lookup yields CDR1 LGHNT and CDR2 FRNRAP. Trimming took 4 bases from V and 1 from J; bases not matched to a gene: 7. The CDR3 totals 16 residues. The CDR3 DNA is TGTGCTAGTGGTTCGTCACCGGGACAGGGGAACACTGAAGCTTTCTTT. This translates into CASGSSPGQGNTEAFF. Based on the CDR3 plus reference TRBV12-5 and TRBJ1-1, the full variable domain is DARVTQTPRHKVTEMGQEVTMRCQPILGHNTVFWYRQTMMQGLELLAYFRNRAPLDDSGMPKDRFSAEMPDATLATLKIQPSEPRDSAVYFCASGSSPGQGNTEAFFGQGTRLTVV.

The genes are TRBV19 and TRBJ1-1; 12 bases match TRBD1. Germline V gene lookup returns CDR1 LNHDA and CDR2 SQIVND (reference sequence). With 5 bases clipped from V and 1 base from J, the junction kept 17 bases outside the gene matches. The CDR3 extends over 20 amino acids. The CDR3 region is CASSVNPSPGQGAGNTEAFF. The CDR3, as DNA: TGTGCCAGTAGTGTCAACCCCTCCCCGGGACAGGGGGCTGGGAACACTGAAGCTTTCTTT.